This is a list of T cell receptor beta chains from one sample in a study of T cells in Graves' hyperthyroidism and ophthalmopathy. In TCRdb, the multiplex PCR reads were re-called with MiXCR into one record per CDR3 protein. The repertoire holds around 580,000 distinct CDR3 sequences, with over 15% as singletons. Sequenced material: blood. These receptor sequences come from a woman aged 18-29 years with Graves' hyperthyroidism. Each CDR3 is given without its conserved first and last residue. A D gene is named only where the DNA matches it firmly. Size values are once, few and many counts, or a class for expanded clones, and some rows have none.

d_call: -; v_call: TRBV10-3; clone_size: few; cdr3_length: 11; cdr3_aa: AISPGLRDTQY
d_call: TRBD2; v_call: TRBV5-1; clone_size: -; cdr3_length: 14; cdr3_aa: ASSLGASGKVHEQY
d_call: -; v_call: TRBV20-1; clone_size: many; cdr3_length: 10; cdr3_aa: SAAPDLNTQY
d_call: -; v_call: TRBV28; clone_size: many; cdr3_length: 13; cdr3_aa: ASSSLFSGYNEQF
d_call: -; v_call: TRBV29-1; clone_size: -; cdr3_length: 10; cdr3_aa: SVEEKRDTQY
d_call: TRBD1; v_call: TRBV5-1; clone_size: -; cdr3_length: 14; cdr3_aa: ASSWAGAQGVHEQY
d_call: TRBD1; v_call: TRBV4-1; clone_size: few; cdr3_length: 16; cdr3_aa: ASSASPGQGARNTEAF
d_call: TRBD2; v_call: TRBV20-1; clone_size: many; cdr3_length: 9; cdr3_aa: SKRGAETQY
d_call: TRBD2; v_call: TRBV12-5; clone_size: many; cdr3_length: 16; cdr3_aa: ASGLAVGVLAGGDEQF
d_call: -; v_call: TRBV3-1; clone_size: many; cdr3_length: 10; cdr3_aa: ASRTGNTEAF
d_call: -; v_call: TRBV7-9; clone_size: -; cdr3_length: 11; cdr3_aa: ASSLRQEYEQY
d_call: -; v_call: TRBV7-8; clone_size: many; cdr3_length: 11; cdr3_aa: ASSRGQENIQY
d_call: -; v_call: TRBV13; clone_size: few; cdr3_length: 13; cdr3_aa: ASSLASTKEETQY
d_call: -; v_call: TRBV5-6; clone_size: -; cdr3_length: 14; cdr3_aa: ASSFVVAGGNSPLH
d_call: -; v_call: TRBV28; clone_size: few; cdr3_length: 13; cdr3_aa: ASATGERATDTQY
d_call: TRBD1; v_call: TRBV2; clone_size: few; cdr3_length: 13; cdr3_aa: ASSEAGQENEKLF
d_call: -; v_call: TRBV30; clone_size: many; cdr3_length: 12; cdr3_aa: AWSVSALSQPQH
d_call: TRBD1; v_call: TRBV20-1; clone_size: many; cdr3_length: 13; cdr3_aa: SARRGTGDSQPQH
d_call: -; v_call: TRBV11-2; clone_size: once; cdr3_length: 14; cdr3_aa: ASSFRARSSYNEQF
d_call: TRBD2; v_call: TRBV6-1; clone_size: many; cdr3_length: 12; cdr3_aa: ASSYGGDQETQY
d_call: -; v_call: TRBV9; clone_size: once; cdr3_length: 14; cdr3_aa: ASSVAGRGSGNTIY
d_call: -; v_call: TRBV20-1; clone_size: many; cdr3_length: 12; cdr3_aa: SARAPESTDTQY
d_call: -; v_call: TRBV6-2/TRBV6-3; clone_size: many; cdr3_length: 10; cdr3_aa: ASSYYSYEQY
d_call: -; v_call: TRBV4-1; clone_size: -; cdr3_length: 15; cdr3_aa: ASSQEVTTLAKNIQY
d_call: -; v_call: TRBV20-1; clone_size: many; cdr3_length: 11; cdr3_aa: SARAAGNEKLF
d_call: TRBD2; v_call: TRBV20-1; clone_size: many; cdr3_length: 12; cdr3_aa: SAGPGLALNEQF
d_call: TRBD2; v_call: TRBV14; clone_size: -; cdr3_length: 13; cdr3_aa: ASSQWREGRNEQF
d_call: TRBD1; v_call: TRBV15; clone_size: few; cdr3_length: 13; cdr3_aa: ATSRSTGGPYEQY
d_call: TRBD2; v_call: TRBV11-1; clone_size: many; cdr3_length: 13; cdr3_aa: ASSSRASGYNEQF
d_call: TRBD1; v_call: TRBV28; clone_size: many; cdr3_length: 13; cdr3_aa: ASSSRQGAHQPQH
d_call: TRBD2; v_call: TRBV5-1; clone_size: -; cdr3_length: 14; cdr3_aa: ASSEGLAGPSYEQY
d_call: -; v_call: TRBV27; clone_size: many; cdr3_length: 11; cdr3_aa: ASSLRGQQTQY
d_call: -; v_call: TRBV27; clone_size: many; cdr3_length: 13; cdr3_aa: ASSSRGIGNTEAF
d_call: TRBD2; v_call: TRBV24-1; clone_size: many; cdr3_length: 15; cdr3_aa: ATSDPGLAALTDTQY
d_call: -; v_call: TRBV20-1; clone_size: many; cdr3_length: 13; cdr3_aa: SARDLAGHVDEQF
d_call: TRBD2; v_call: TRBV27; clone_size: many; cdr3_length: 15; cdr3_aa: ASSWLPLAGREETQY
d_call: TRBD2; v_call: TRBV5-1; clone_size: many; cdr3_length: 13; cdr3_aa: ASSLAREDPDTQY
d_call: TRBD2; v_call: TRBV7-2; clone_size: -; cdr3_length: 14; cdr3_aa: ASSLGLAGSQETQY
d_call: -; v_call: TRBV12-3/TRBV12-4; clone_size: many; cdr3_length: 12; cdr3_aa: ASSSGPGEDEQY
d_call: TRBD2; v_call: TRBV20-1; clone_size: many; cdr3_length: 17; cdr3_aa: SARDNRQRGRPNGYEQY
d_call: -; v_call: TRBV2; clone_size: many; cdr3_length: 14; cdr3_aa: ASTTKSVPPIKTQY
d_call: -; v_call: TRBV4-3; clone_size: -; cdr3_length: 12; cdr3_aa: ASSQDEGLGEQY
d_call: -; v_call: TRBV10-3; clone_size: many; cdr3_length: 13; cdr3_aa: AISEVTSNTGELF
d_call: -; v_call: TRBV6-1; clone_size: many; cdr3_length: 10; cdr3_aa: ASSPGYYGYT
d_call: -; v_call: TRBV28; clone_size: many; cdr3_length: 13; cdr3_aa: ASRGPPRMNTEAF
d_call: -; v_call: TRBV2; clone_size: -; cdr3_length: 12; cdr3_aa: ASSRGGGYQPQH
d_call: -; v_call: TRBV29-1; clone_size: few; cdr3_length: 11; cdr3_aa: SVGVRSTDTQY
d_call: TRBD2; v_call: TRBV2; clone_size: many; cdr3_length: 12; cdr3_aa: AGRTSGGATEQF